This T cell receptor (beta chain) was profiled in a study of shared clonotypes between healthy human individuals. Trimming removed 2 bases from V and 4 bases from J; junction bases left unmatched: 1. CDR3 size: 14 residues. Per the germline V gene, CDR1 is KGHSH and CDR2 is LQKENI. The table came from immunoSEQ multiplex PCR; TCRdb's copy has only in-frame clones and leaves some out. The sample contains some 2,000,000 clones, almost 96% of which appear only once. About this clone itself: Antigen: not known. The sample has other DNA sequences that encode this CDR3 too.

Study-level results: About 5% of naive CD4 clonotypes were shared across four donors.

The chain recombines TRBV18 with TRBJ1-5; 8 bases map to TRBD1. This sequence was found in a man younger than 30 in good health. Input material: naive CD4+ T cells sorted from blood. Specified subset: CD45RA+ positively selected. In nucleotides, the CDR3 is TGTGCCAGCTCACCAGGACAGGGTAATCAGCCCCAGCATTTT. Protein product: CASSPGQGNQPQHF.